The 14 T cell receptor beta chains below all came from one sample that was sequenced in a study of blood T cell repertoires in COVID-19. Method: immunoSEQ multiplex PCR; TCRdb's copy keeps in-frame clones and lacks some. This sample yields roughly 300,000 clones, of which about four fifths are seen a single time; approximately 9% belongs to the top ten. The source material was peripheral blood. The receptors here all came from a woman aged 45-60 years who had recovered from COVID-19.

This chain links TRBV7-3 with TRBJ2-5, with 7 bases lining up with TRBD2. Trimming cost V 5 bases and J 5 bases; bases outside gene matches: 8. This CDR3 has 14 residues. Looked up from germline, CDR1 is SGHTA and CDR2 is FQGTGA. This CDR3 is CASSPGGRGETQYF. The CDR3 bases are TGTGCCAGCAGCCCGGGGGGTAGAGGGGAGACCCAGTACTTC.

The rearrangement joins TRBV29-1 to TRBJ1-1; 9 bases line up with TRBD1. V lost 2 bases and J lost 3; bases outside the gene matches: 4. The CDR3 consists of 14 residues. CDR1 is SQVTM and CDR2 is ANQGSEA in the germline V gene. CDR3 bases: TGCAGCGTTGAAAGGACAGGGGAGTACACTGAAGCTTTCTTT. Translation: CSVERTGEYTEAFF.

This chain uses TRBV4-1 with TRBJ1-5; the match to TRBD1 covers 7 bases. The CDR3 extends over 16 amino acids. Germline V gene data show CDR1 as MGHRA and CDR2 as YSYEKL. The V segment lost 4 bases and the J segment 3 bases; nucleotides outside the gene matches: 9. CDR3 coding DNA: TGCGCCAGCAGCCCAAGGACAGGCGCTTCCAATCAGCCCCAGCATTTT. Translating it yields CASSPRTGASNQPQHF.

This clone was seen a single time. The chain carries TRBV5-1 and TRBJ1-1; TRBD1 might be the D (6 bases). Germline V gene sequence: CDR1 SGHRS, CDR2 YFSETQ. This CDR3 has 14 amino acids. The V and J ends lost 2 bases and 3 bases respectively, with 11 bases between them. CDR3 bases: TGCGCCAGCAGCTTCGATACAGGGCACACTGAAGCTTTCTTT. It encodes CASSFDTGHTEAFF.

The chain uses TRBV28 and TRBJ2-1, with a weak D call TRBD2 (6 bases). The CDR3 runs 14 residues. Trimming shortened V by 10 bases and J by 2 bases, and 15 bases separated the two germline ends. CDR1 and CDR2 from the germline V gene are MDHEN and SYDVKM. The CDR3 DNA reads TGTGCCACGAGAGGAGGGCCGACCTACAATGAGCAGTTCTTC. Protein product: CATRGGPTYNEQFF.

The chain carries TRBV3-1 (or the pseudogene TRBV3-2) and TRBJ2-3, with D maybe TRBD2 (5 bases). Germline values: CDR1 LGHDT, CDR2 YNNKEL (reference sequence). The length of the CDR3 is 13 residues. Trimming took off 2 bases at V and 7 bases at J, with 10 bases between the two ends. CDR3 nucleotides: TGTGCCAGCAGCCAATTCTCGGGGAATACGCAGTATTTT. Translating it yields CASSQFSGNTQYF.

This CDR3 is CASSLGTGFTDTQYF. The CDR3 DNA reads as TGCGCCAGCAGCTTGGGGACAGGGTTCACAGATACGCAGTATTTT. This chain links TRBV5-1 with TRBJ2-3; TRBD1 agrees at 8 bases. The trim removed 0 bases at V and 2 bases at J, leaving 2 bases unmatched. Per the germline V gene, CDR1 is SGHRS and CDR2 is YFSETQ. The CDR3 has 15 residues.

The V gene is TRBV5-1, the J gene TRBJ1-1, with D perhaps TRBD1 (6 bases). There are 14 residues in the CDR3. Germline-derived CDR1 and CDR2 are SGHRS and YFSETQ. Trimming took off 1 base at V and 5 bases at J, with 12 bases between the two ends. CDR3 DNA: TGCGCCAGCAGCTTGACAGGGTGGGATACTGAAGCTTTCTTT. It is translated as CASSLTGWDTEAFF.

V usage is TRBV28 and J usage is TRBJ1-1, with a tentative D call TRBD1 (5 bases). CDR3 length: 17 residues. Germline V gene lookup returns CDR1 MDHEN and CDR2 SYDVKM. V was trimmed by 2 bases and J by 4 bases, leaving 20 bases between them. CDR3 loop: CASSLVQSTRGSTEAFF. As DNA, the CDR3 is TGTGCCAGCAGTTTAGTGCAATCGACAAGGGGTAGCACTGAAGCTTTCTTT.

This chain connects TRBV3-1 (or the pseudogene TRBV3-2) to TRBJ2-1, with no clear D. V was trimmed by 1 base and J by 9 bases, leaving 10 bases between them. This CDR3 has 13 residues. Germline CDR1 and CDR2: LGHDT and YNNKEL (reference sequence). CDR3 sequence (DNA): TGTGCCAGCAGCCAAGGATCGCCGAGTGAGCAGTTCTTC. As protein: CASSQGSPSEQFF.

The rearrangement links TRBV30 to TRBJ1-5; weak D call: TRBD1 (6 bases). Germline lookup yields CDR1 GTSNPN and CDR2 SVGIG (reference sequence). The V and J ends lost 6 bases and 4 bases respectively, with 13 bases between them. The CDR3 loop spans 13 amino acids. The CDR3 sequence is CACELGQNQPQHF. In DNA form, the CDR3 reads TGTGCCTGTGAGCTCGGACAGAATCAGCCCCAGCATTTT.

This chain uses TRBV29-1 with TRBJ2-2, with 9 bases matching TRBD1. CDR3 length: 15 residues. V lost 4 bases, J lost 6 bases, and 9 bases stayed unmatched. Per germline, CDR1 SQVTM and CDR2 ANQGSEA. The DNA of the CDR3 is TGCAGCGTTGGGACCGGGACAGGGTATGCCGGGGAGCTGTTTTTT. It encodes CSVGTGTGYAGELFF.

This clone was observed a single time. V and J are TRBV20-1 and TRBJ1-2; TRBD1 is a possible D gene (6 bases). The V gene lost 3 bases and the J gene lost 4 bases, with 12 bases spanning the gap. The CDR3 is 13 amino acids. The germline V gene encodes CDR1 DFQATT and CDR2 SNEGSKA (reference sequence). CDR3 DNA: TGCAGTGCTAGTACAGGGAGCACCTATGGCTACACCTTC. Residues: CSASTGSTYGYTF.

This clone was counted a single time. The chain has TRBV9 and TRBJ2-1; 9 bases agree with TRBD2. V was pared by 0 bases and J by 0 bases, with 4 bases of the junction left unmatched. In germline, CDR1 is SGDLS, CDR2 YYNGEE. The length of the CDR3 is 17 residues. The CDR3 here is CASSVGLAGSSYNEQFF. The CDR3 coding sequence is TGTGCCAGCAGCGTAGGGCTAGCGGGATCCTCCTACAATGAGCAGTTCTTC.